A single T cell receptor beta chain is shown here with its context. These data come from a study of blood T cell repertoires in COVID-19. Here immunoSEQ multiplex PCR was the method, and the copy in TCRdb shows in-frame clones only, minus some. The sample consists of tens of thousands of clones, approximately 88% of them appearing once. Per germline, CDR1 SGHNT and CDR2 YYREEE (reference sequence). The V segment lost 4 bases and the J segment 0 bases; nucleotides outside the gene matches: 6. The CDR3 runs 16 residues. The sample consisted of peripheral blood. The clonotype originates from a man in his 60s with COVID-19, enrolled during active disease. This sequence joins TRBV5-4 and TRBJ1-3; 8 bases are shared with TRBD1. The CDR3: CASSRDRQSSGNTIYF. CDR3 in DNA: TGTGCCAGCAGCCGGGACAGGCAGAGCTCTGGAAACACCATATATTTT. The complete variable domain, with remaining parts taken from reference TRBV5-4 and TRBJ1-3, reads ETGVTQSPTHLIKTRGQQVTLRCSSQSGHNTVSWYQQALGQGPQFIFQYYREEENGRGNFPPRFSGLQFPNYSSELNVNALELDDSALYLCASSRDRQSSGNTIYFGEGSWLTVV.